This T cell receptor (beta chain) was captured by sequencing in a study of T cell responses to AZD1222 COVID-19 vaccine. Notes on the study in general: Without day 14 samples, only post-peak T cell repertoires were studied. It should be noted that donors were predominantly white British and more often female, and clonal diversity was possibly underestimated. Targeting of unmutated variant regions was reportedly seen in nearly half of spike-specific TCRs.

The method was immunoSEQ multiplex PCR; TCRdb's version includes in-frame clones alone and lacks a portion of them. The sample consists of around 190,000 clones, 91% of them appearing once. A remark on this clone: As yet, its antigen is unknown.

Trimming took 3 bases from V and 7 from J, leaving 13 bases between them. This CDR3 region has 14 residues. The V gene's germline CDR1 is SGHAT and CDR2 FQNNGV. This TCR came from an adult who received the AZD1222 COVID-19 vaccine. The chain recombines TRBV11-2 with TRBJ1-5; a weak D match, TRBD1 (5 bases). The sequenced sample was peripheral blood, obtained 28 days after the second AZD1222 dose. The CDR3: CASSFSGSRQPQHF. The CDR3 bases are TGTGCCAGCAGCTTCTCAGGGTCTCGGCAGCCCCAGCATTTT.